Listed here are 18 T cell receptor beta chains from one sample, sequenced in a study of cytomegalovirus exposure and HLA in healthy donors. Researchers ran the PCR with 60 Vbeta and 13 Jbeta primers. The table came from immunoSEQ multiplex PCR; TCRdb's copy has only in-frame clones and leaves some out. The table lists around 150,000 clones, about 77% of them singletons. The specimen sequenced was PBMCs. Receptors originate from a man between 18 and 35 years old in good health and CMV-seropositive.

This clone has more than one count but fewer than ten. The rearrangement uses TRBV11-2 and TRBJ2-7; a weak D match, TRBD1 (5 bases). Germline V gene lookup returns CDR1 SGHAT and CDR2 FQNNGV. CDR3 length equals 15 residues. The V end was cut by 2 bases, the J end by 0 bases, with 11 bases between. This CDR3 reads CASSLLTDNSYEQYF. CDR3 DNA: TGTGCCAGCAGCTTATTAACGGACAACTCCTACGAGCAGTACTTC.

The V gene is TRBV5-1, the J gene TRBJ1-5, with TRBD1 matching 10 bases. The germline CDR1 and CDR2 sequences are SGHRS and YFSETQ. This CDR3 contains 16 residues. V lost 3 bases, J lost 2 bases, and 5 bases stayed unmatched. The CDR3 nucleotides read TGCGCCAGCAGCTCCGGGACAGGGGTTGGCAATCAGCCCCAGCATTTT. It yields the protein CASSSGTGVGNQPQHF.

The chain recombines TRBV7-2 with TRBJ2-7, with D possibly TRBD1 on 6 matching bases. Germline V gene sequence: CDR1 SGHTA, CDR2 FQGNSA. This CDR3 comprises 14 residues. V was pared by 7 bases and J by 3 bases, with 16 bases between. CDR3 region: CASIPRDTSYEQYF. The DNA of the CDR3 is TGTGCCAGCATTCCCCGGGACACAAGCTACGAGCAGTACTTC.

The chain carries TRBV7-9 and TRBJ2-1; D is possibly TRBD2 (7 bases). Germline assignment: CDR1 SEHNR and CDR2 FQNEAQ (reference sequence). V was pared by 1 base and J by 9 bases, with 16 bases between. This CDR3 has 15 amino acids. CDR3 protein: CASSLDQWGGTEQFF. CDR3 sequence (DNA): TGTGCCAGCAGCTTAGACCAGTGGGGGGGCACTGAGCAGTTCTTC.

This chain uses TRBV4-2 with TRBJ2-7, with D perhaps TRBD2 (6 bases). The CDR3 has 13 amino acids. V was pared by 4 bases and J by 7 bases, with 14 bases between. Germline CDR1 and CDR2: LGHNA and YNFKEQ. In DNA form, the CDR3 reads TGTGCCAGCAGCCCGGGACTCCCCGGGGAGCAGTACTTC. It translates to CASSPGLPGEQYF.

J is TRBJ2-7 and V is TRBV19; the match to TRBD1 covers 9 bases. Germline lookup yields CDR1 LNHDA and CDR2 SQIVND (reference sequence). Trimming at V came to 5 bases and at J to 6 bases, leaving 8 bases not matched to a gene. The CDR3 is made up of 14 amino acids. The CDR3: CASSHRGRLTEQYF. In nucleotides, the CDR3 is TGTGCCAGTAGTCACAGGGGGCGACTAACCGAGCAGTACTTC.

The genes are TRBV14 and TRBJ2-2; no reliable D call. The CDR3 spans 16 residues. Trimming removed 3 bases at V and 0 bases at J, with 11 bases between. CDR1 is SGHDN and CDR2 is FVKESK in the germline V gene. DNA for the CDR3: TGTGCCAGCAGCCAGGAGCGCCCTCCGAACACCGGGGAGCTGTTTTTT. This sequence encodes CASSQERPPNTGELFF.

The gene calls are TRBV20-1 and TRBJ1-1; D perhaps matches TRBD1 (5 bases). This CDR3 spans 11 amino acids. Trimming took off 3 bases at V and 5 bases at J, with 7 bases between the two ends. The germline V gene has CDR1 DFQATT and CDR2 SNEGSKA (reference sequence). As DNA, the CDR3 is TGCAGTGCTAGGAAGGGGACTGAAGCTTTCTTT. This gives the protein CSARKGTEAFF.

This chain joins TRBV10-1 and TRBJ2-3; 8 positions agree with TRBD1. With V trimmed by 8 bases and J by 0 bases, 4 bases remained unmatched. Germline V gives CDR1 WNHNN, CDR2 SYGVQD (reference sequence). This CDR3 has 14 amino acids. This CDR3 is CASQGDRSTDTQYF. Here the CDR3 DNA reads TGCGCCAGCCAGGGGGACAGGAGCACAGATACGCAGTATTTT.

This chain joins TRBV6-6 and TRBJ1-4; weak D call: TRBD1 (5 bases). Trimming pared 6 bases from V and 4 bases from J, leaving 15 bases between. Germline V gene sequence: CDR1 MNHNY, CDR2 SVGAGI (reference sequence). The CDR3 extends over 15 amino acids. CDR3 protein: CASSPGGAINEKLFF. For the CDR3, the DNA is TGTGCCAGCAGCCCCGGGGGAGCAATTAATGAAAAACTGTTTTTT.

The rearrangement links TRBV5-1 to TRBJ1-2; D ambiguous. V lost 3 bases and J lost 8, with 17 bases in between. This CDR3 region has 14 residues. Germline V gene data show CDR1 as SGHRS and CDR2 as YFSETQ. The CDR3 bases are TGCGCCAGCAGCTGGACCGGGAATGCGAAAGGCTACACCTTC. Amino acids: CASSWTGNAKGYTF.

V usage is TRBV7-2 and J usage is TRBJ1-1; D not resolved. CDR3 length: 13 amino acids. V was trimmed by 5 bases and J by 4 bases, leaving 11 bases between them. Germline values: CDR1 SGHTA, CDR2 FQGNSA. The CDR3 bases are TGTGCCAGCAGCCGGCCGGAGGCCACTGAAGCTTTCTTT. This sequence encodes CASSRPEATEAFF.

The rearrangement uses TRBV6-1 and TRBJ2-7, with a weak D call TRBD1 (6 bases). Germline V gene sequence: CDR1 MNHNS, CDR2 SASEGT. Trimming removed 6 bases from V and 2 bases from J, with 14 bases in between. The CDR3 spans 14 residues. CDR3 sequence (DNA): TGTGCCAGCAGCCCTGGACAGCCCCCCTACGAGCAGTACTTC. Its translation is CASSPGQPPYEQYF.

The chain combines TRBV27 with TRBJ1-2; tentatively, D is TRBD1 (5 bases). The V and J ends lost 5 bases and 4 bases respectively, with 17 bases between them. The CDR3 covers 15 residues. Germline V gene data show CDR1 as MNHEY and CDR2 as SMNVEV (reference sequence). CDR3 amino acids: CASSRGHPSSYGYTF. The CDR3 region has the DNA TGTGCCAGCAGTCGAGGACACCCCTCCAGCTATGGCTACACCTTC.

V usage is TRBV5-4 and J usage is TRBJ2-5; 7 bases fit TRBD2. The V gene end was trimmed by 4 bases and the J gene end by 5 bases; junction bases not matched to a gene: 14. Germline V gene sequence: CDR1 SGHNT, CDR2 YYREEE (reference sequence). The CDR3 runs to 16 residues. CDR3 region: CASSPQSGTLTETQYF. The CDR3 nucleotides read TGTGCCAGCAGCCCACAAAGCGGGACCCTCACCGAGACCCAGTACTTC.

This clone is a singleton in its sample. The V gene is TRBV7-2, the J gene TRBJ2-3; 12 bases map to TRBD1. With 4 bases clipped from V and 8 bases from J, the junction kept 7 bases outside the gene matches. The CDR3 totals 15 residues. Germline CDR1 reads SGHTA; CDR2 reads FQGNSA. The CDR3 region has the DNA TGTGCCAGCAGCTCTCCGGGACAGGGGGCGGGTACGCAGTATTTT. Encoded protein: CASSSPGQGAGTQYF.

This clone has only a few counts. The V call is TRBV11-2, the J call TRBJ2-5, with D maybe TRBD2 (7 bases). V was shortened by 4 bases and J by 5 bases, with 20 bases between the two germline ends. Per germline, CDR1 SGHAT and CDR2 FQNNGV. CDR3 length equals 16 residues. CDR3: CASSWGLPGVRETQYF. The CDR3 DNA follows: TGTGCCAGCAGCTGGGGACTACCAGGGGTGAGGGAGACCCAGTACTTC.

The V gene is TRBV5-1, the J gene TRBJ2-3; possible D gene TRBD1, 6 bases. The CDR3 is 15 residues long. Germline loops: CDR1 SGHRS, CDR2 YFSETQ. V was cut by 2 bases and J by 4 bases, with 14 bases left in between. The CDR3 here is CASSFTGQRADTQYF. The CDR3 DNA sequence: TGCGCCAGCAGCTTCACAGGACAGAGGGCAGATACGCAGTATTTT.